This note documents a single T cell receptor beta chain sequence. What it recognizes is unknown. This record belongs to a study of cytomegalovirus exposure and HLA in healthy donors. Study-wide results and caveats: One variant, a missense change in DCLRE1C, was linked in a later analysis to TCR beta V- and J-gene trimming. Sequence variants that were highly shared formed a cluster that was likely a sequencing artifact.

PCR employed 60 Vbeta and 13 Jbeta primers. Repertoires were generated with immunoSEQ multiplex PCR, while TCRdb's copy carries only in-frame clones and drops some. The sample lists under 90,000 clones, 74% seen once, with 9.1% in the top ten. Sequencing was done on a sample of PBMCs. The clonotype comes from a man aged 40-49 years in good health and CMV-seropositive.

The CDR3 nucleotides are TGCGCCAGCAGCCGGGCCACAGGGGGAGGTGGAAACACCATATATTTT. It yields the protein CASSRATGGGGNTIYF. This rearrangement joins TRBV5-1 to TRBJ1-3, with 8 bases matching TRBD1. CDR1 is SGHRS and CDR2 is YFSETQ in the germline V gene. The V gene end was trimmed by 4 bases and the J gene end by 3 bases; junction bases not matched to a gene: 9. This CDR3 spans 16 amino acids.